This TCR beta chain was recovered during a study of blood T cell repertoires in COVID-19. Study at large: The United States, Italy and Spain provided the acute and convalescent COVID-19 samples. The analysed material was cDNA or gDNA that came from T cells, B-cell-depleted T cells, or PBMCs.

Germline values: CDR1 SGHTA, CDR2 FQGNSA. Germline trimming cut 5 bases from V and 4 bases from J; bases unmatched to any gene: 13. CDR3 length: 19 amino acids. Authors' analysis steps: Reference gene primer amplification gave estimated nucleated cell counts. The method was immunoSEQ multiplex PCR; TCRdb's version includes in-frame clones alone and lacks a portion of them. D and trimming come from the DNA, and the V and J calls and clone size come from that table. The data contain about 120,000 clones, approximately 82% of them singletons. The V call is TRBV7-2, the J call TRBJ2-3; 15 positions agree with TRBD2. The receptor comes from a man between 65 and 85 years old with active or convalescent COVID-19. The sample was peripheral blood. The CDR3 nucleotides are TGTGCCAGCAGCCGCCGGACTAGCGGGAGGGCCGAGGTAGCAGATACGCAGTATTTT. This gives the protein CASSRRTSGRAEVADTQYF.